This T cell receptor (beta chain) stems from a study of blood T cell repertoires in COVID-19. Sequenced by immunoSEQ multiplex PCR; TCRdb stores in-frame clones only, minus some. The repertoire has approximately 190,000 clones, roughly 85% of them found once; the top ten carry approximately 5.4%. Unmatched junction bases numbered 0, after V lost 0 bases and J lost 2 bases. CDR3 length: 15 amino acids. The germline CDR1 and CDR2 sequences are SGHDT and YYEEEE. The gene calls are TRBV5-6 and TRBJ1-4; TRBD1 matches 8 bases. The sequenced sample was peripheral blood. The receptor comes from a woman aged 25 to 45 with acute or convalescent COVID-19. The CDR3: CASSLGQGTNEKLFF. DNA of the CDR3: TGTGCCAGCAGCTTGGGACAGGGGACTAATGAAAAACTGTTTTTT.